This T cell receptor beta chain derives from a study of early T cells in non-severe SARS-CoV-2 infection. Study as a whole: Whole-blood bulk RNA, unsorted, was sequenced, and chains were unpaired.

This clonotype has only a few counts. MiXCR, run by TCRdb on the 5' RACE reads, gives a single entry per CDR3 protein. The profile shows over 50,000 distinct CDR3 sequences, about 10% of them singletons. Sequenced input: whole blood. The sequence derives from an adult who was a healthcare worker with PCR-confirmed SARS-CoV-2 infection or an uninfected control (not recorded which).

The CDR3 DNA follows: TGTGCCAGCAGCTTGGACGTGGGCAGGGTAACTGAAGCTTTCTTT. It encodes CASSLDVGRVTEAFF. The chain links TRBV5-6 to TRBJ1-1, with D maybe TRBD1 (5 bases). V shed 0 bases and J shed 5 bases, with 14 bases lying between them. This CDR3 has 15 amino acids. Germline V lookup: CDR1 SGHDT, CDR2 YYEEEE.